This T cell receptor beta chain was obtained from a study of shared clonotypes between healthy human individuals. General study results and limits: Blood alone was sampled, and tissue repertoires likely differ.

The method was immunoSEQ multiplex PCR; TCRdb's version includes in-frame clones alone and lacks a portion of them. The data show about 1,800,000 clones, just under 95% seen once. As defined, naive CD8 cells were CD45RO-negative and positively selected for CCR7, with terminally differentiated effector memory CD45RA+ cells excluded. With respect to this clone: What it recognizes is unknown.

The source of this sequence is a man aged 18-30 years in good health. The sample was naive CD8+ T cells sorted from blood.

The CDR3 loop is CASSSSSGGFEETQYF. For the CDR3, the DNA is TGTGCCAGCAGCTCATCTAGCGGGGGGTTTGAAGAGACCCAGTACTTC. The chain recombines TRBV11-2 with TRBJ2-5; 11 bases line up with TRBD2. The CDR3 loop spans 16 amino acids. The germline CDR1 and CDR2 sequences are SGHAT and FQNNGV. J was trimmed by 3 bases and V by 4 bases; bases with no gene match: 7.